This T cell receptor beta chain came from a study of beta chain features in type 1 diabetes. Per donor, one heparinised blood draw averaged roughly 110 mL. Germline loops: CDR1 SNHLY, CDR2 FYNNEI. The V end lost 6 bases, the J end lost 4 bases, and 22 bases lay between the germline ends. The CDR3 length is 17 residues. Study-wide results and limits: Across all four CD4+ subsets, people with type 1 diabetes showed modestly shorter TCRB CDR3s.

This clone was seen a few times. Its target is not known. Expressed TCRB transcripts were sequenced, since all the RNA that had been isolated was reverse transcribed. Sequencing was performed with immunoSEQ multiplex PCR; in TCRdb, only in-frame clones are kept and a portion is missing. The sample shows fewer than 400,000 clones, 7% to 10% of them seen only once. The sequence was collected from a man aged 25 to 45 with type 1 diabetes. The sample taken for sequencing was central memory CD4+ T cells from blood. This sequence joins TRBV2 and TRBJ2-1; the D gene is possibly TRBD2 (5 bases). CDR3 protein: CASRATAVGGIYNEQFF. DNA of the CDR3: TGTGCCAGCAGGGCCACAGCGGTGGGTGGGATATACAATGAGCAGTTCTTC. Looking up the rest from reference TRBV2 and TRBJ2-1 gives the full variable domain: EPEVTQTPSHQVTQMGQEVILRCVPISNHLYFYWYRQILGQKVEFLVSFYNNEISEKSEIFDDQFSVERPDGSNFTLKIRSTKLEDSAMYFCASRATAVGGIYNEQFFGPGTRLTVL.